The T cell receptor beta chain under discussion was sequenced for a study of blood T cells in healthy people across ages. Study-level findings and limits: Fewer expanded clones and more diversity marked long-lived versus aged donors. Unknown donor CMV status possibly confounded expanded clonotype changes.

About this clonotype: Its antigen is undetermined.

The CDR3 consists of 16 residues. V lost 1 base, J lost 7 bases, and 11 bases stayed unmatched. Per the germline V gene, CDR1 is SGHTA and CDR2 is FQGNSA. It was with a sample-barcoded 5' primer and a J-beta primer mix that a second PCR of roughly 7 to 11 cycles was run. Every molecule of cDNA carried a tag from a template-switch adaptor with 12 random nucleotides. TCRdb ran MiXCR on the 5' RACE reads and lists one entry per CDR3 protein. The top ten clones hold around 4% of a sample with about 1.5 million distinct CDR3 sequences, less than 45% of them seen once. The receptor was derived from a woman between 18 and 29 years old in good health. The rearrangement joins TRBV7-2 to TRBJ2-7; 9 bases are shared with TRBD2. The sequencing input was blood. The CDR3 sequence: CASSLEGGRAYNEQYF. CDR3 in DNA: TGTGCCAGCAGCTTAGAGGGCGGGAGGGCCTACAATGAGCAGTACTTC.